This TCR beta chain is from a study of T cell responses to AZD1222 COVID-19 vaccine. Findings and limits, study-wide: Among the donors, most were white British and more were female, and clonal diversity was possibly underestimated. Baseline seropositivity characterized only a handful of AZD1222 recipients.

Pooling was applied to second doses at about 4 or about 12 weeks. Turning to this clone: Its antigen is undetermined.

The CDR3 totals 15 residues. Trimming cost V 7 bases and J 1 base, with 19 bases left between them. Per germline, CDR1 SQVTM and CDR2 ANQGSEA. Sequencing used immunoSEQ multiplex PCR; TCRdb keeps in-frame clones, though not all of them. The repertoire holds approximately 150,000 clones, with around 90% as singletons. The specimen comprised peripheral blood, sampled 28 days after the second AZD1222 dose. This TCR was sampled from an adult who received the AZD1222 COVID-19 vaccine. This chain connects TRBV29-1 to TRBJ1-1, with D maybe TRBD1 (6 bases). Here the CDR3 reads CSATPRQATNTEAFF. CDR3 nucleotide sequence: TGCAGCGCCACCCCGCGACAGGCGACGAACACTGAAGCTTTCTTT.